The clone carrying this T cell receptor beta chain was seen a handful of times. Its antigen is unknown. V shed 5 bases and J 4 bases; nucleotides not matched to a gene: 11. CDR3 length equals 14 residues. The germline V gene has CDR1 SQVTM and CDR2 ANQGSEA. This sample stems from a study of early T cells in non-severe SARS-CoV-2 infection. Study in general: Sequencing of unsorted whole blood was done on bulk RNA, leaving chains unpaired. The study's findings and limits: In VDJdb matching, anti-spike CD8 responses were favored while private and CD4 specificities went missing.

Unique molecular identifiers were affixed to single, distinct cDNA molecules. TCRdb itself ran the 5' RACE reads through MiXCR, one entry per CDR3 protein. The table has about 98,000 distinct CDR3 sequences, approximately 10% seen once. This chain links TRBV29-1 with TRBJ2-7; 7 nucleotides agree with TRBD2. Sequencing was carried out using whole blood. This sequence was found in an adult who was a healthcare worker with PCR-confirmed SARS-CoV-2 infection or an uninfected control (not recorded which). The CDR3 loop is CSVSRDYPQYEQYF. CDR3 nucleotide sequence: TGCAGCGTTAGTCGGGACTACCCACAATACGAGCAGTACTTC.